One sample yielded the 26 T cell receptor beta chains listed below, sequenced in a study of blood T cell repertoires in COVID-19 (TCRdb year 2020). The method behind the library was the immunoSEQ multiplex PCR assay. Not all clones reach the TCRdb copy of this immuneACCESS table, which keeps in-frame sequences only. Checked studies attribute under half of the gap to unresolved V genes and leave the rest unexplained. Present in this sample are 100,000 to 150,000 clones, around 86% of which were seen just once. 8.4% of the sample is taken by the ten largest. The sequenced sample was peripheral blood. These receptors originate from a woman aged 55-69 years with active or convalescent COVID-19.

In DNA, the CDR3 is TGTGCCAGCAGCTCTTGGGGGGGGGTCCAAGAGACCCAGTACTTC. Its translation is CASSSWGGVQETQYF. The V call is TRBV6-5, the J call TRBJ2-5, with TRBD2 matching over 7 bases. Unmatched junction bases numbered 8, after V lost 6 bases and J lost 1 base. CDR3 length: 15 amino acids. The germline CDR1 and CDR2 sequences are MNHEY and SVGAGI.

The rearrangement uses TRBV4-1 and TRBJ2-1; D is ambiguous. This CDR3 is built from 12 residues. V was trimmed by 2 bases and J by 7 bases, leaving 6 bases between them. Looked up from germline, CDR1 is MGHRA and CDR2 is YSYEKL. CDR3 residues: CASSQLRNEQFF. The CDR3 bases are TGCGCCAGCAGCCAACTCCGGAATGAGCAGTTCTTC.

The chain joins TRBV27 to TRBJ2-6; 7 positions agree with TRBD2. The CDR3 length is 16 residues. CDR1 MNHEY and CDR2 SMNVEV come from the germline V gene (reference sequence). The V and J ends lost 5 bases and 3 bases, in that order; junction bases with no gene match: 7. The CDR3 DNA follows: TGTGCCAGCAGTCCAATCTGGGGGGGTGGGGCCAACGTCCTGACTTTC. This encodes CASSPIWGGGANVLTF.

This clone was seen only once. This chain connects TRBV3-1 (or the pseudogene TRBV3-2) to TRBJ2-3; 9 bases are a match to TRBD2. The CDR3 length is 17 residues. The ends lost 0 bases at V and 3 bases at J; junction bases unmatched: 7. CDR1 is LGHDT, CDR2 YNNKEL, per germline (reference sequence). The CDR3 nucleotides are TGTGCCAGCAGCCAAGAGCCGGGTAGCGGGAGAACAGATACGCAGTATTTT. It codes for CASSQEPGSGRTDTQYF.

Only a few counts were recorded for this clone. V usage is TRBV5-5 and J usage is TRBJ1-4; 7 bases fit TRBD1. Per the germline V gene, CDR1 is SGHKS and CDR2 is YYEKEE (reference sequence). CDR3 length equals 17 residues. After removal of 2 bases from V and 8 bases from J, the junction contained 15 bases not matched to a gene. This chain's CDR3 is CASSLMGDSLEGEKLFF. The CDR3 DNA reads TGTGCCAGCAGCTTAATGGGGGACAGTCTCGAGGGAGAAAAACTGTTTTTT.

The chain employs TRBV5-1 and TRBJ2-2, with 8 bases lining up with TRBD1. Trimming removed 2 bases from V and 3 bases from J; junction bases left unmatched: 3. The CDR3 extends over 15 amino acids. Per the germline V gene, CDR1 is SGHRS and CDR2 is YFSETQ. CDR3 residues: CASSLRQGYTGELFF. As DNA, the CDR3 is TGCGCCAGCAGCTTACGACAGGGGTACACCGGGGAGCTGTTTTTT.

The chain links TRBV27 to TRBJ1-1; no firm D call. Trimming took off 1 base at V and 1 base at J, with 7 bases between the two ends. The CDR3 extends over 14 amino acids. CDR1 MNHEY and CDR2 SMNVEV come from the germline V gene (reference sequence). CDR3 sequence: CASSLLRENTEAFF. CDR3 in DNA: TGTGCCAGCAGTTTATTGAGAGAGAACACTGAAGCTTTCTTT.

The genes are TRBV4-1 and TRBJ1-1; 9 bases are a match to TRBD1. This CDR3 is built from 16 residues. Germline V gives CDR1 MGHRA, CDR2 YSYEKL. With V trimmed by 0 bases and J by 5 bases, 7 bases remained unmatched. The CDR3 loop is CASSQDQGQGLTEAFF. The CDR3 DNA reads as TGCGCCAGCAGCCAAGACCAGGGACAGGGTTTGACTGAAGCTTTCTTT.

This clone came up once. The chain uses TRBV7-8 and TRBJ1-2, with D possibly being TRBD1 (5 bases). The V and J ends lost 2 bases and 3 bases respectively, with 19 bases between them. This CDR3 has 17 residues. Germline lookup yields CDR1 SGHVS and CDR2 FQNEAQ. The CDR3 DNA follows: TGTGCCAGCAGCTTAATGGTCAGGGTCAAGAATGACTATGGCTACACCTTC. Translated, it gives CASSLMVRVKNDYGYTF.

The rearrangement links TRBV29-1 to TRBJ2-5, with D possibly being TRBD1 (6 bases). Germline lookup yields CDR1 SQVTM and CDR2 ANQGSEA. The CDR3 contains 14 residues. Trimming left V 7 bases short and J 5 bases short, with 20 bases between. CDR3 nucleotides: TGCAGCGGCAAACAGGGTTCCGGCGGGGAGACCCAGTACTTC. It translates to CSGKQGSGGETQYF.

The chain has TRBV3-1 (or the pseudogene TRBV3-2) and TRBJ2-2; weak D call: TRBD2 (5 bases). The CDR3 sequence is 12 residues long. The germline V gene has CDR1 LGHDT and CDR2 YNNKEL (reference sequence). V shed 4 bases and J shed 5 bases, with 5 bases lying between them. This CDR3 is CASSRGTGELFF. Written as DNA, the CDR3 is TGTGCCAGCAGCCGCGGGACCGGGGAGCTGTTTTTT.

This clone occurred once. V usage is TRBV7-2 and J usage is TRBJ1-5, with D hard to call. CDR3 size: 15 residues. Between the trimmed V and J ends, which lost 5 bases and 2 bases, there was a span of 13 bases. The germline CDR1 and CDR2 sequences are SGHTA and FQGNSA. The CDR3 sequence is CASSPVRGGNQPQHF. In DNA, the CDR3 is TGTGCCAGCAGCCCCGTCCGGGGAGGCAATCAGCCCCAGCATTTT.

The rearrangement links TRBV19 to TRBJ2-3, with D perhaps matching TRBD1 (5 bases). Germline CDR1 and CDR2: LNHDA and SQIVND (reference sequence). The V and J ends lost 7 bases and 2 bases respectively, with 7 bases between them. The CDR3 spans 12 residues. CDR3 in amino acids: CASKGVTDTQYF. The CDR3 DNA reads TGTGCCAGTAAAGGGGTCACAGATACGCAGTATTTT.

The V and J genes are TRBV7-2 and TRBJ2-4, with a tentative D call TRBD2 (6 bases). Germline loops: CDR1 SGHTA, CDR2 FQGNSA. CDR3 length: 16 amino acids. Trimming removed 2 bases from V and 0 bases from J, with 11 bases in between. CDR3 sequence reads: CASSLTTGVAKNIQYF. In DNA form, the CDR3 reads TGTGCCAGCAGCTTAACGACGGGGGTAGCCAAAAACATTCAGTACTTC.

V and J are TRBV6-1 and TRBJ2-7; perhaps TRBD1 as D (6 bases). Germline V gives CDR1 MNHNS, CDR2 SASEGT. This CDR3 spans 14 amino acids. V was trimmed by 6 bases and J by 1 base, leaving 13 bases between them. This CDR3 reads CASSPHQGSYEQYV. The CDR3 DNA reads as TGTGCCAGCAGCCCGCATCAGGGGTCCTACGAGCAGTACGTC.

The rearrangement links TRBV5-1 to TRBJ2-1; D is perhaps TRBD1 (6 bases). V lost 4 bases to trimming and J lost 0 bases, with 14 bases between them. The CDR3 contains 16 residues. CDR1 and CDR2 (germline): SGHRS, YFSETQ. The CDR3 DNA reads as TGCGCCAGCAGCCTGGTGGGGGCCTTCTCCTACAATGAGCAGTTCTTC. It yields the protein CASSLVGAFSYNEQFF.

This chain uses TRBV28 with TRBJ2-3, with a possible D match to TRBD1 (6 bases). Germline V gene lookup returns CDR1 MDHEN and CDR2 SYDVKM. CDR3 size: 14 residues. V was cut by 6 bases and J by 1 base, with 11 bases left in between. DNA for the CDR3: TGTGCCAGCAGGGGCGGACAGCGCACAGATACGCAGTATTTT. Translating gives CASRGGQRTDTQYF. The full variable domain, with the rest looked up from reference TRBV28 and TRBJ2-3, is DVKVTQSSRYLVKRTGEKVFLECVQDMDHENMFWYRQDPGLGLRLIYFSYDVKMKEKGDIPEGYSVSREKKERFSLILESASTNQTSMYLCASRGGQRTDTQYFGPGTRLTVL.

In the case of this clone: Mismatch with germline at one junction end may stem from a read error. V is TRBV28 and J is TRBJ1-1; D is possibly TRBD1 (5 bases). This CDR3 comprises 14 residues. Germline V gene data show CDR1 as MDHEN and CDR2 as SYDVKM. The CDR3 here is CASRVGGPNTETFF. Written as DNA, the CDR3 is TGTGCCAGCCGGGTGGGGGGACCGAACACTGAAACTTTCTTT.

This chain links TRBV24-1 with TRBJ1-2, with TRBD1 identical over 8 bases. The CDR3 consists of 15 residues. Germline V lookup: CDR1 KGHDR, CDR2 SFDVKD. Germline trimming cut 4 bases from V and 1 base from J; bases unmatched to any gene: 4. DNA of the CDR3: TGTGCCACCAGTGAGTGGACAGGGCTTAACTATGGCTACACCTTC. Translated: CATSEWTGLNYGYTF.

The chain joins TRBV15 to TRBJ1-6; perhaps TRBD1 as D (5 bases). V gave up 0 bases and J gave up 7 bases, with 10 bases separating them. The CDR3 covers 15 residues. The germline gives CDR1 LNHNV, CDR2 YYDKDF (reference sequence). CDR3 DNA: TGTGCCACCAGCAGAGAGCGCCGGGGGAATTCACCCCTCCACTTT. Amino acids: CATSRERRGNSPLHF. The full variable domain, with the rest looked up from reference TRBV15 and TRBJ1-6, is DAMVIQNPRYQVTQFGKPVTLSCSQTLNHNVMYWYQQKSSQAPKLLFHYYDKDFNNEADTPDNFQSRRPNTSFCFLDIRSPGLGDTAMYLCATSRERRGNSPLHFGNGTRLTVT.

The chain uses TRBV7-3 and TRBJ2-2; unclear D gene. CDR1 is SGHTA, CDR2 FQGTGA, per germline. The V end lost 0 bases, the J end lost 3 bases, and 5 bases lay between the germline ends. CDR3 length: 14 amino acids. The CDR3, as DNA: TGTGCCAGCAGCTTAACCGAGTACACCGGGGAGCTGTTTTTT. It encodes CASSLTEYTGELFF.

This clone was observed a few times. For the CDR3, the DNA is TGTGCCAGCAGTGAATGGTCGGGAGACTACCCCGTTGGCTACACCTTC. It is translated as CASSEWSGDYPVGYTF. The chain uses TRBV6-1 and TRBJ1-2; D call uncertain. The CDR3 has 16 residues. Germline V CDR1 and CDR2: MNHNS, SASEGT. The V end was cut by 2 bases, the J end by 7 bases, with 20 bases between.

The genes are TRBV5-4 and TRBJ2-3; perhaps TRBD1 as D (6 bases). The CDR3 sequence is 14 residues long. Germline CDR1 reads SGHNT; CDR2 reads YYREEE (reference sequence). The V and J ends lost 3 bases and 3 bases respectively, with 11 bases between them. CDR3 in amino acids: CASSSGQRTDTQYF. The CDR3 nucleotides are TGTGCCAGCAGCTCGGGACAACGGACAGATACGCAGTATTTT.

V usage is TRBV2 and J usage is TRBJ2-3; 12 bases match TRBD2. The germline gives CDR1 SNHLY, CDR2 FYNNEI. The CDR3 contains 15 residues. With V trimmed by 6 bases and J by 7 bases, 8 bases remained unmatched. The CDR3 sequence: CASRPLAGGGYTQYF. CDR3 nucleotides: TGTGCCAGCAGGCCCCTAGCGGGGGGGGGATATACGCAGTATTTT.

The chain employs TRBV6-5 and TRBJ2-7; possible D gene TRBD1, 6 bases. The CDR3 contains 14 residues. CDR1 is MNHEY and CDR2 is SVGAGI in the germline V gene. The V end was cut by 6 bases, the J end by 3 bases, with 15 bases between. In DNA, the CDR3 is TGTGCCAGCAGAATCTGGGACACTAACTACGAGCAGTACGTC. It specifies CASRIWDTNYEQYV.

The chain uses TRBV4-1 and TRBJ1-5; D is undetermined. Trimming cost V 0 bases and J 6 bases, with 6 bases left between them. This CDR3 has 13 amino acids. CDR1 and CDR2 from the germline V gene are MGHRA and YSYEKL. The CDR3 spells CASSQERVQPQHF. For the CDR3, the DNA is TGCGCCAGCAGCCAAGAACGGGTTCAGCCCCAGCATTTT.